This record covers a single TCR beta chain. No antigen is known for it. The length of the CDR3 is 15 residues. Looked up from germline, CDR1 is SNHLY and CDR2 is FYNNEI. The ends were cut back, 4 bases at V and 2 bases at J, with 15 bases in the middle. This specimen comes from a study of identical twins. A universal primer site was incorporated via template switching, and the cDNA contained unique molecular identifiers. TCRdb fed the 5' RACE reads into MiXCR, producing one record per CDR3 protein. In the table there are some 500,000 distinct CDR3 sequences, 13% to 15% of which are singletons. Study results and caveats: Model-predicted out-of-frame TCR alpha sharing fell below observed values in monozygotic twins.

These data also formed part of another study, on yellow fever vaccine responses in identical twins.

This sequence originates from a woman aged 18-29 years in good health. Material: CD4+ T cells sorted from blood. The genes are TRBV2 and TRBJ2-7; D uncertain. DNA of the CDR3: TGTGCCAGCAGTGGCCCTGTAACAAGCACCTACGAGCAGTACTTC. Its translation: CASSGPVTSTYEQYF.